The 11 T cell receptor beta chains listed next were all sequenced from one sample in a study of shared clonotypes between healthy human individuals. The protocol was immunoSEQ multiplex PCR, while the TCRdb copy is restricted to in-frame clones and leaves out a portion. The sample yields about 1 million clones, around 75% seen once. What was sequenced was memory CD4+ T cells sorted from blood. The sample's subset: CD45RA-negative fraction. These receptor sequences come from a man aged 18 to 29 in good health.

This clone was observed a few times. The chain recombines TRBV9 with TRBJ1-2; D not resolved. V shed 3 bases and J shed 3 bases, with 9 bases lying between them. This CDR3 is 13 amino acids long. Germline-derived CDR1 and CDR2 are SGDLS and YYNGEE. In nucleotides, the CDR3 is TGTGCCAGCAGCGGCGGGAAGGACTATGGCTACACCTTC. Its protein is CASSGGKDYGYTF.

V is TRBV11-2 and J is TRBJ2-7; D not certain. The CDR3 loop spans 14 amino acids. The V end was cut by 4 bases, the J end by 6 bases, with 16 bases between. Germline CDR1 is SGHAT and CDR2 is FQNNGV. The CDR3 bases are TGTGCCAGCAGCTCCTGGCCAACGGGCTCCGAGCAGTACTTC. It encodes CASSSWPTGSEQYF.

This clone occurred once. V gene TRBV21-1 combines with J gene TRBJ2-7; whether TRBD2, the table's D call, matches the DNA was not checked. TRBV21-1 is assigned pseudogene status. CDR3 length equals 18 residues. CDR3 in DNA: TGTGCCAGCAGCATCCCCGGGACTAGCGAAGGGCCGGGATACGAGCAGTACTTC. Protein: CASSIPGTSEGPGYEQYF.

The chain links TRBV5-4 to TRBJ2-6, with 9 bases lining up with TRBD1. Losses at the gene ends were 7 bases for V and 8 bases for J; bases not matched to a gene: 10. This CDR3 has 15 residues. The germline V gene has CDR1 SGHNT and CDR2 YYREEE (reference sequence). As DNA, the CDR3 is TGTGCCAGCGGACCTTCCGGGACAGGGTCCAACGTCCTGACTTTC. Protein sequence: CASGPSGTGSNVLTF. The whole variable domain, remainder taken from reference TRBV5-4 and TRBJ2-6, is ETGVTQSPTHLIKTRGQQVTLRCSSQSGHNTVSWYQQALGQGPQFIFQYYREEENGRGNFPPRFSGLQFPNYSSELNVNALELDDSALYLCASGPSGTGSNVLTFGAGSRLTVL.

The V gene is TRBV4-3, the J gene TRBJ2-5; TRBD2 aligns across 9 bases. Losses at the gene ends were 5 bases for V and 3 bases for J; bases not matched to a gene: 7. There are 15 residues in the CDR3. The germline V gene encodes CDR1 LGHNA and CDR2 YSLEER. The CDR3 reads CASSAATSGKETQYF. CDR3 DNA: TGCGCCAGCAGCGCGGCGACTAGCGGAAAAGAGACCCAGTACTTC.

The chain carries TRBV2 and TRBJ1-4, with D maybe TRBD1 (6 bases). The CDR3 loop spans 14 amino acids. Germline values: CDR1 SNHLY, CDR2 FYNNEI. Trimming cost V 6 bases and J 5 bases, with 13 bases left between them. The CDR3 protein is CASSERGGNEKLFF. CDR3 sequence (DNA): TGTGCCAGCAGCGAAAGGGGGGGGAATGAAAAACTGTTTTTT.

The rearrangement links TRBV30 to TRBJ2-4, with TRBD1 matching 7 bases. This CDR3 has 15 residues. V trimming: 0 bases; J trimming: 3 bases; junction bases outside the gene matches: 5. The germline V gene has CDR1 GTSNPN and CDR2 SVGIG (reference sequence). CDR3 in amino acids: CAWSVRGRSKNIQYF. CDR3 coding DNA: TGTGCCTGGAGTGTAAGGGGGCGAAGCAAAAACATTCAGTACTTC.

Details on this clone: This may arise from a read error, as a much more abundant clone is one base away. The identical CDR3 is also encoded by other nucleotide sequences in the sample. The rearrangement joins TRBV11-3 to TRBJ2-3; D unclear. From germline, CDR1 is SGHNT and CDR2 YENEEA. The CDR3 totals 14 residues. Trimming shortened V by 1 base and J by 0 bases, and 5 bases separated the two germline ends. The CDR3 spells CASSLGGSTDTQYF. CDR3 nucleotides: TGTGCCAGCAGCTTAGGCGGAAGCACAGATACGCAGTATTTT. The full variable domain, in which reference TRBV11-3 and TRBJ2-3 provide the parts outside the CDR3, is EAGVVQSPRYKIIEKKQPVAFWCNPISGHNTLYWYLQNLGQGPELLIRYENEEAVDDSQLPKDRFSAERLKGVDSTLKIQPAELGDSAVYLCASSLGGSTDTQYFGPGTRLTVL.

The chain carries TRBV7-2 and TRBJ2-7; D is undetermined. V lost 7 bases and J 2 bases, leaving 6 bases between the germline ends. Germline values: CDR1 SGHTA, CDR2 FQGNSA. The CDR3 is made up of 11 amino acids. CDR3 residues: CASTLTYEQYF. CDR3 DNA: TGTGCCAGCACCCTGACCTACGAGCAGTACTTC.

The CDR3 here is CAWQGQGNQPQHF. CDR3 DNA: TGTGCCTGGCAAGGACAGGGGAATCAGCCCCAGCATTTT. The chain has TRBV30 and TRBJ1-5, with 9 positions matching TRBD1. Germline CDR1 and CDR2: GTSNPN and SVGIG (reference sequence). Germline trimming cut 5 bases from V and 4 bases from J; bases unmatched to any gene: 3. The CDR3 extends over 13 amino acids. The full variable domain, its missing parts supplied by reference TRBV30 and TRBJ1-5, is SQTIHQWPATLVQPVGSPLSLECTVEGTSNPNLYWYRQAAGRGLQLLFYSVGIGQISSEVPQNLSASRPQDRQFILSSKKLLLSDSGFYLCAWQGQGNQPQHFGDGTRLSIL.

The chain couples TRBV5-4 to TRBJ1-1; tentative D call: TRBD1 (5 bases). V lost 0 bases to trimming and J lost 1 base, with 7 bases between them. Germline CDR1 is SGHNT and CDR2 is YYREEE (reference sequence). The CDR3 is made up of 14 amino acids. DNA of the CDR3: TGTGCCAGCAGCTTGGTGGGGCCGAACACTGAAGCTTTCTTT. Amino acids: CASSLVGPNTEAFF.